This TCR beta chain is drawn from a study of type 1 regulatory T cells. Turning to this clonotype: Antigen specificity is unknown.

Each CDR3 protein is one row after TCRdb ran MiXCR on the reads. The sample holds roughly 65,000 distinct CDR3 sequences, roughly 49% seen once. Germline assignment: CDR1 GTSNPN and CDR2 SVGIG (reference sequence). The CDR3 totals 16 residues. V lost 0 bases to trimming and J lost 1 base; unmatched junction nucleotides: 9. Sequencing was carried out using cultured non-Tr1 T cells, either the whole culture or a sorted T cell fraction (not recorded which). This TCR derives from a human donor in good health. The chain uses TRBV30 and TRBJ2-7; TRBD1 matches 7 bases. CDR3 coding DNA: TGTGCCTGGAGTGTATACGGGGCGACAGGGTCCTACGAGCAGTACTTC. Protein: CAWSVYGATGSYEQYF.